Sequencing of this T cell receptor beta chain was carried out in a study of T-cell memory formation after mild COVID-19. Study-level information: In these data, TCR clusters were largely donor specific. Findings of the study overall: Mostly located in CM and EM were contracting CD4+ clones, with contracting CD8+ clones located in EMRA. Clones contracting day 15 to 85 were balanced CD4/CD8; later expanders leaned CD4+.

The sample holds many counts of this clonotype. The antigen remains undetermined. Researchers used 5'RACE with constant-segment primers to make TCR alpha and TCR beta cDNA libraries that carry sample barcodes and UMIs. TCRdb called the 5' RACE reads again in MiXCR, with one record for every CDR3 protein. Here the sample spans about 16,000 distinct CDR3 sequences, approximately 23% being singletons. The CDR3 is 15 amino acids. The V segment lost 5 bases and the J segment 5 bases; nucleotides outside the gene matches: 12. Germline V gene sequence: CDR1 KGHSH, CDR2 LQKENI. V is TRBV18 and J is TRBJ2-7, with 7 bases that match TRBD1. This TCR was recovered from a young man who had mild COVID-19 (a few samples of this study predate the infection). Cell type and time point are not known. Sequences were obtained from PBMCs or a T cell subset sorted from them (not recorded which). CDR3 in amino acids: CASSSPTGALNEQYF. In DNA form, the CDR3 reads TGTGCCAGCTCATCGCCCACAGGGGCATTGAACGAGCAGTACTTC.